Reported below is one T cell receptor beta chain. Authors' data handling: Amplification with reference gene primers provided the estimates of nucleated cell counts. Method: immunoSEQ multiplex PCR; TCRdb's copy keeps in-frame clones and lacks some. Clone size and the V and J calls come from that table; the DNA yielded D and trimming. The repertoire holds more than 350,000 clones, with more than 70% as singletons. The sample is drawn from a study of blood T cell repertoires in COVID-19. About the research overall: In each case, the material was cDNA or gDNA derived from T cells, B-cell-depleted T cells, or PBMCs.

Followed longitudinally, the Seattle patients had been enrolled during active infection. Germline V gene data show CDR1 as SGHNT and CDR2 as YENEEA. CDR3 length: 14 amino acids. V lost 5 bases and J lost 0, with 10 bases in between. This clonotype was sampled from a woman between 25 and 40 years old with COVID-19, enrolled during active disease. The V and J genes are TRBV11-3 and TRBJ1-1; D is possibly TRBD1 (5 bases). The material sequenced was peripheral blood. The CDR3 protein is CASSAQGLNTEAFF. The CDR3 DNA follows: TGTGCCAGCAGCGCTCAGGGTTTGAACACTGAAGCTTTCTTT.